The present entry profiles one TCR beta chain with its context. Its target is not known. The data were taken from a study of T cell responses to AZD1222 COVID-19 vaccine. Study-wide points: Donor demographics were predominantly white British with a female majority; clonal diversity may be underestimated. Only a handful of AZD1222 recipients tested seropositive at baseline.

The repertoire was sequenced with immunoSEQ multiplex PCR; TCRdb's copy has only in-frame clones and lacks some. The table has over 90,000 clones, over 75% seen once. Germline CDR1 reads GTSNPN; CDR2 reads SVGIG (reference sequence). This CDR3 is 16 amino acids long. Trimming took 4 bases from V and 2 from J; bases not matched to a gene: 7. Some second doses came at about 4 weeks and others at about 12 weeks; these were pooled. This sequence originates from an adult who received the AZD1222 COVID-19 vaccine. The rearrangement joins TRBV30 to TRBJ1-6; 8 bases fit TRBD1. The sample was peripheral blood, taken 28 days after the second AZD1222 dose. CDR3 sequence: CAWTRTGRAYNSPLHF. The CDR3 DNA follows: TGTGCCTGGACGCGGACAGGGCGGGCCTATAATTCACCCCTCCACTTT.